Shown below are 29 T cell receptor beta chains from a single sample sequenced in a study of T cell repertoires in cytomegalovirus infection. One entry per CDR3 protein results from TCRdb running MiXCR on the reads. The sample gives roughly 760,000 distinct CDR3 sequences, 35% to 45% of which show up once; under 3.5% is in the top ten. The source material was PBMCs. Receptor source: a human donor in good health (CMV status not recorded). Some clones in this sample may be carry-over from other donors' samples.

With regard to this clonotype: One end of the junction does not line up with germline, which may come from a read error. This chain uses TRBV11-2 with TRBJ1-4; TRBD1 is a possible D gene (6 bases). CDR3 length equals 19 residues. Germline CDR1 SGHAT, CDR2 FQNNGV. The CDR3 region is CASSLNSGQYHSTNEKLVF. DNA of the CDR3: TGTGCCAGCAGCTTAAACTCCGGACAGTATCATTCAACTAATGAAAAACTGGTTTTT.

This sequence joins TRBV2 and TRBJ2-2, with D hard to call. The CDR3 is 14 residues long. Trimming removed 0 bases from V and 1 base from J, with 3 bases in between. Germline V gene sequence: CDR1 SNHLY, CDR2 FYNNEI. The CDR3 is CASSEAENTGELFF. CDR3 in DNA: TGTGCCAGCAGTGAAGCTGAGAACACCGGGGAGCTGTTTTTT.

The genes are TRBV20-1 and TRBJ2-1; TRBD2 agrees at 11 bases. CDR3 length equals 15 residues. Germline assignment: CDR1 DFQATT and CDR2 SNEGSKA (reference sequence). After removal of 6 bases from V and 5 bases from J, the junction contained 9 bases not matched to a gene. CDR3 nucleotide sequence: TGCAGTGCCGCGTCGGGGACTAGCGGACACAATGAGCAGTTCTTC. This translates into CSAASGTSGHNEQFF.

The chain joins TRBV7-8 to TRBJ1-4, with unresolved D. Germline CDR1 SGHVS, CDR2 FQNEAQ. The CDR3 is 15 amino acids. The V and J ends lost 2 bases and 5 bases respectively, with 12 bases between them. The CDR3 region has the DNA TGTGCCAGCAGCTTAAGGGCCAGCCCAAATGAAAAACTGTTTTTT. This sequence encodes CASSLRASPNEKLFF.

This clonotype was seen a handful of times. The chain has TRBV7-4 and TRBJ2-3, with D possibly matching TRBD2 (6 bases). Trimming shortened V by 2 bases and J by 6 bases, and 21 bases separated the two germline ends. Per the germline V gene, CDR1 is SGHVT and CDR2 is SQSDAQ. CDR3 length: 17 residues. The CDR3 sequence: CASSLREAVAWGDTQYF. In DNA, the CDR3 is TGTGCCAGCAGCTTAAGGGAGGCAGTCGCCTGGGGTGATACGCAGTATTTT.

The J gene is TRBJ2-5, the V gene TRBV5-1, with D perhaps TRBD1 (6 bases). Trimming removed 0 bases from V and 1 base from J, with 10 bases in between. Germline V CDR1 and CDR2: SGHRS, YFSETQ. This CDR3 is built from 15 residues. CDR3 in amino acids: CASSLGLGAQETQYF. CDR3 bases: TGCGCCAGCAGCTTGGGACTGGGGGCCCAAGAGACCCAGTACTTC.

Regarding this clonotype: The final CDR3 position lacks the conserved phenylalanine or tryptophan, pointing to a likely read error. The DNA is omitted, as the CDR3 cannot be located on it reliably, and the CDR3 follows TCRdb's listing. The chain employs TRBV11-1 and TRBJ1-1; the listed D gene, TRBD1, was not tested against the DNA. Termini included, the CDR3 measures 15 amino acids. CDR1 and CDR2 from the germline V gene are SGHAT and FQDESV (reference sequence). CDR3 in amino acids: CASSLLDEGATEACI.

This clonotype was detected a few times. This sequence joins TRBV12-3 or TRBV12-4 and TRBJ1-2, with 7 bases aligning to TRBD1. Trimming took 6 bases from V and 3 from J; bases not matched to a gene: 10. The CDR3 runs to 15 residues. CDR3 in amino acids: CASSLTGLWDYGYTF. The CDR3 DNA reads TGTGCCAGCAGCTTGACAGGGTTGTGGGACTATGGCTACACCTTC.

This chain joins TRBV24-1 and TRBJ2-1; 10 bases are shared with TRBD2. This CDR3 has 19 amino acids. Germline V gives CDR1 KGHDR, CDR2 SFDVKD. V shed 4 bases and J 8 bases; nucleotides not matched to a gene: 19. Here the CDR3 reads CATSDPAGSSGGVWDEQFF. CDR3 nucleotides: TGTGCCACCAGTGACCCTGCCGGGTCTAGCGGGGGAGTTTGGGATGAGCAGTTCTTC.

A few counts support this clonotype. The V gene is TRBV11-2, the J gene TRBJ2-5, with 7 bases identical to TRBD2. CDR3 length: 14 residues. From germline, CDR1 is SGHAT and CDR2 FQNNGV. The V and J ends lost 1 base and 5 bases, in that order; junction bases with no gene match: 4. The CDR3 coding sequence is TGTGCCAGCAGCTTAGGGGTGGGGGGGGAGACCCAGTACTTC. It yields the protein CASSLGVGGETQYF.

The chain employs TRBV2 and TRBJ2-5; 7 bases line up with TRBD1. This CDR3 comprises 14 residues. Germline CDR1 SNHLY, CDR2 FYNNEI. V lost 3 bases to trimming and J lost 2 bases; unmatched junction nucleotides: 3. The CDR3 here is CASSDPGQQETQYF. CDR3 nucleotides: TGTGCCAGCAGTGACCCGGGACAGCAAGAGACCCAGTACTTC.

The table lists this clonotype with many counts. The chain links TRBV11-1 to TRBJ2-7; 13 bases map to TRBD2. Germline values: CDR1 SGHAT, CDR2 FQDESV (reference sequence). V was pared by 5 bases and J by 7 bases, with 8 bases of the junction left unmatched. The CDR3 extends over 15 amino acids. The DNA for the CDR3 is TGTGCCAGCAGCCGACTAGCGGGAGGCGGGAAGGAGCAGTACTTC. Amino acid sequence: CASSRLAGGGKEQYF.

Points on this clonotype: Given a much more abundant clone one base away, this may be a read error. This CDR3 fails to terminate in the conserved phenylalanine or tryptophan, so it likely reflects a read error. In DNA, the CDR3 is TGTGCCAGCAGCCGGGACGGAAGCTCCTACGAGCAGTACTTA. Protein sequence: CASSRDGSSYEQYL. The gene calls are TRBV7-2 and TRBJ2-7; tentatively, D is TRBD1 or TRBD2 (5 bases each). Germline CDR1 and CDR2: SGHTA and FQGNSA. The CDR3 is made up of 14 amino acids. V was trimmed by 5 bases and J by 0 bases, leaving 11 bases between them.

This clonotype has only a few counts. The rearrangement links TRBV7-9 to TRBJ1-3; D is undetermined. Germline V lookup: CDR1 SEHNR, CDR2 FQNEAQ (reference sequence). The CDR3 is made up of 17 amino acids. V lost 4 bases and J lost 0, with 16 bases in between. The CDR3 nucleotides are TGTGCCAGCAGCTCGAACTTCCAACCCCGCTCTGGAAACACCATATATTTT. It is translated as CASSSNFQPRSGNTIYF.

This clonotype was seen a few times. The chain is built from TRBV20-1 and TRBJ1-1; D is perhaps TRBD1 (6 bases). This CDR3 is built from 14 residues. With 4 bases removed from V and 0 bases from J, the gap between germline ends came to 12 bases. Germline values: CDR1 DFQATT, CDR2 SNEGSKA (reference sequence). CDR3 in amino acids: CSAKTGNMNTEAFF. The DNA for the CDR3 is TGCAGTGCTAAAACAGGGAACATGAACACTGAAGCTTTCTTT.

The V and J genes are TRBV7-9 and TRBJ1-3; a weak D match, TRBD1 (5 bases). The CDR3 length is 14 residues. V shed 6 bases and J shed 3 bases, with 12 bases lying between them. The germline CDR1 and CDR2 sequences are SEHNR and FQNEAQ (reference sequence). The CDR3 loop is CASSTGPVGNTIYF. CDR3 in DNA: TGTGCCAGCAGTACGGGGCCAGTTGGAAACACCATATATTTT. Using reference TRBV7-9 and TRBJ1-3 for the parts outside the CDR3, the full variable domain is DTGVSQNPRHKITKRGQNVTFRCDPISEHNRLYWYRQTLGQGPEFLTYFQNEAQLEKSRLLSDRFSAERPKGSFSTLEIQRTEQGDSAMYLCASSTGPVGNTIYFGEGSWLTVV.

V and J are TRBV28 and TRBJ2-5; 9 nucleotides agree with TRBD2. Germline-derived CDR1 and CDR2 are MDHEN and SYDVKM. The V gene end was trimmed by 6 bases and the J gene end by 4 bases; junction bases not matched to a gene: 9. This CDR3 region has 15 residues. DNA for the CDR3: TGTGCCAGCAGCTTAGCGGGGGCTTTGGTAGAGACCCAGTACTTC. The encoded protein is CASSLAGALVETQYF.

The chain carries TRBV12-3 or TRBV12-4 and TRBJ2-1; tentatively, D is TRBD1 (6 bases). Trimming pared 5 bases from V and 8 bases from J, leaving 19 bases between. This CDR3 comprises 15 residues. CDR3 residues: CASSTARGHRDEQFF. CDR3 DNA sequence: TGTGCCAGCAGTACCGCCAGGGGACACCGCGATGAGCAGTTCTTC.

This chain joins TRBV7-2 and TRBJ1-3; a possible D gene is TRBD1 (5 bases). The V gene lost 5 bases and the J gene lost 1 base, with 12 bases spanning the gap. CDR3 size: 15 residues. The germline V gene encodes CDR1 SGHTA and CDR2 FQGNSA. The CDR3 DNA reads as TGTGCCAGCAGCAAGGGACTATCGTCTGGAAACACCATATATTTT. Its protein is CASSKGLSSGNTIYF.

This sequence joins TRBV4-1 and TRBJ1-4; tentatively, D is TRBD1 (6 bases). The ends were cut back, 3 bases at V and 0 bases at J, with 20 bases in the middle. This CDR3 is built from 19 residues. The germline V gene has CDR1 MGHRA and CDR2 YSYEKL. CDR3 loop: CASSHDTRTVVATNEKLFF. DNA of the CDR3: TGCGCCAGCAGCCACGATACTCGGACAGTCGTTGCAACTAATGAAAAACTGTTTTTT.

This clonotype has ten or more counts. V gene TRBV7-2 combines with J gene TRBJ1-2; perhaps TRBD1 as D (5 bases). With 4 bases removed from V and 5 bases from J, the gap between germline ends came to 14 bases. The germline gives CDR1 SGHTA, CDR2 FQGNSA. This CDR3 has 14 residues. The CDR3 loop reads CASSSQGRGYGYTF. CDR3 sequence (DNA): TGTGCCAGCAGCTCCCAAGGGAGGGGATATGGCTACACCTTC.

This clonotype was recorded a few times. This sequence joins TRBV30 and TRBJ1-1; D is perhaps TRBD1 (6 bases). The CDR3 is made up of 16 amino acids. Per germline, CDR1 GTSNPN and CDR2 SVGIG (reference sequence). V gave up 0 bases and J gave up 4 bases, with 18 bases separating them. The CDR3, as DNA: TGTGCCTGGAGTGTATGGCAGGCGAGCAGGGGCACTGAAGCTTTCTTT. It encodes CAWSVWQASRGTEAFF.

This clonotype was picked up a small number of times. The DNA for the CDR3 is TGTGCCAGCAGTGGCAGGGGGGCGGCAACTAATGAAAAACTGTTTTTT. This translates into CASSGRGAATNEKLFF. The chain links TRBV12-3 or TRBV12-4 to TRBJ1-4, with 7 bases matching TRBD1. There are 16 residues in the CDR3. V shed 5 bases, J shed 0 bases, and the junction held 6 bases outside the gene matches.

This sequence joins TRBV9 and TRBJ2-3, with 8 bases fitting TRBD1. From germline, CDR1 is SGDLS and CDR2 YYNGEE. CDR3 length equals 12 residues. J lost 14 bases, V lost 2 bases, and 7 bases had no gene match. Here the CDR3 reads CASSVPGQALYF. The CDR3 DNA follows: TGTGCCAGCAGCGTTCCGGGACAGGCTCTGTATTTT.

The gene calls are TRBV28 and TRBJ2-7, with 9 bases aligning to TRBD1. Germline trimming cut 6 bases from V and 6 bases from J; bases unmatched to any gene: 12. The germline gives CDR1 MDHEN, CDR2 SYDVKM. The CDR3 has 15 residues. The CDR3 nucleotides read TGTGCCAGCAGGAGGACGGACAGGGGAGAGTTCGAGCAGTACTTC. It is translated as CASRRTDRGEFEQYF.

V is TRBV4-1 and J is TRBJ2-1; 11 bases line up with TRBD2. CDR3 length: 16 amino acids. J lost 7 bases, V lost 3 bases, and 8 bases had no gene match. CDR1 and CDR2 (germline): MGHRA, YSYEKL. CDR3 DNA: TGCGCCAGCAGCCAGCCAGCGGGACTAGCGGAGAATGAGCAGTTCTTC. It encodes CASSQPAGLAENEQFF.

This clonotype was seen only a few times. The chain recombines TRBV29-1 with TRBJ2-5; D is perhaps TRBD1 (6 bases). Between the trimmed V and J ends, which lost 4 bases and 4 bases, there was a span of 22 bases. Germline V CDR1 and CDR2: SQVTM, ANQGSEA. CDR3 length: 16 residues. DNA for the CDR3: TGCAGCGTTGTAGTTCGTCCAGGGGTAGATGGAGAGACCCAGTACTTC. This encodes CSVVVRPGVDGETQYF.

This sequence joins TRBV7-9 and TRBJ1-1; D is unclear. V was shortened by 5 bases and J by 0 bases, with 10 bases between the two germline ends. Germline V gives CDR1 SEHNR, CDR2 FQNEAQ (reference sequence). The CDR3 totals 14 residues. The chain's CDR3 is CASSPRFVNTEAFF. In DNA form, the CDR3 reads TGTGCCAGCAGCCCCCGATTTGTGAACACTGAAGCTTTCTTT.

The chain recombines TRBV6-2 or TRBV6-3 with TRBJ2-2; 10 bases are shared with TRBD2. Germline V gene sequence: CDR1 MNHEY, CDR2 SVGEGT. The CDR3 contains 15 residues. The V segment lost 6 bases and the J segment 4 bases; nucleotides outside the gene matches: 5. In DNA form, the CDR3 reads TGTGCCAGCAGAGCTAGCGGGAGTACCACCGGGGAGCTGTTTTTT. Encoded protein: CASRASGSTTGELFF.